A selection of T cell receptor beta chains follows, all from one sample in a study of molecular identifiers for immune sequencing clone quantification. TCRdb re-called the PCR reads through MiXCR, storing one row per CDR3 protein. This sample has about 640,000 distinct CDR3 sequences, with 15% to 20% found just once. Sequencing used naive CD8+ T cells from blood, with Jurkat cell RNA spiked in. Source of these receptors: a human donor in good health. Some libraries in this study had Jurkat cell RNA spiked in. Both conserved end residues are part of each CDR3. A D gene is named only where the DNA matches it firmly. Size is stated for part of the rows, as once, few or many counts, or as a class when the clone is expanded.

j_call clone_size d_call v_call cdr3_nt cdr3_aa
TRBJ1-1 many NA TRBV12-3/TRBV12-4 TGTGCCAGCAGTCCTTTATCCTTAATGAACACTGAAGCTTTCTTT CASSPLSLMNTEAFF
TRBJ2-2 few TRBD2 TRBV14 TGTGCCAGCAGCCAAAGGACTAGCGGGGGCTGGGGCACCGGGGAGCTGTTTTTT CASSQRTSGGWGTGELFF
TRBJ1-1 many TRBD1 TRBV7-6 TGTGCCAGCAGTTCAGGGGGGACCCACACTGAAGCTTTCTTT CASSSGGTHTEAFF
TRBJ2-4 many TRBD1 TRBV4-2 TGTGCCAGCAGCACCGAGACAGGGTACCAAAACATTCAGTACTTC CASSTETGYQNIQYF
TRBJ2-1 NA NA TRBV6-2/TRBV6-3 TGTGCCAGCAGCTCCGTAAGGGCCTCCTACAATGAGCAGTTCTTC CASSSVRASYNEQFF
TRBJ1-2 many NA TRBV6-5 TGTGCCAGCAGTCCCAATCCGGGATCATCTAACTATGGCTACACCTTC CASSPNPGSSNYGYTF
TRBJ1-5 many NA TRBV6-2/TRBV6-3 TGTGCCAGCAGTTTACGCCTTGAGGGACGGGAAAATCAGCCCCAGCATTTT CASSLRLEGRENQPQHF
TRBJ2-1 many TRBD2 TRBV10-2 TGCGCCAGCACTCCCCAAGGGCGGGGGGGCCCTGAGCAGTTCTTC CASTPQGRGGPEQFF
TRBJ2-1 NA NA TRBV18 TGTGCCAGCTCACCATGGGACCCCCTTTCCTACAATGAGCAGTTCTTC CASSPWDPLSYNEQFF
TRBJ2-5 NA TRBD1 TRBV19 TGTGCCAGTAGTATTTGGGACAGGAATGGAGAGACCCAGTACTTC CASSIWDRNGETQYF
TRBJ2-1 many TRBD2 TRBV7-2 TGTGCCAGCACCCAATGGGACGGGGGGTTTAATGAGCAGTTCTTC CASTQWDGGFNEQFF
TRBJ2-4 many NA TRBV30 TGTGCCTGGAGCGTGGGGCAGCTTGAGAACAAAAACATTCAGTACTTC CAWSVGQLENKNIQYF
TRBJ2-4 many TRBD2 TRBV19 TGTGCCAGTACTTGGATAGCGGGAGGCCCTGAAAACATTCAGTACTTC CASTWIAGGPENIQYF
TRBJ2-2 many TRBD1 TRBV4-3 TGCGCCAGCAGCCAAGATCCCGGGACAGGGATAATTCACACCGGGGAGCTGTTTTTT CASSQDPGTGIIHTGELFF
TRBJ2-1 few TRBD2 TRBV10-3 TGTGCCATCACTTGGACTAGCGGGGGCCATGTGGATGAGCAGTTCTTC CAITWTSGGHVDEQFF
TRBJ1-5 many TRBD1 TRBV18 TGTGCCAGCTCACCACCCGACAGGGGCAATCAGCCCCAGCATTTT CASSPPDRGNQPQHF
TRBJ1-1 many TRBD1 TRBV29-1 TGCAGCGTTGTACAGGGGGATTACACTGAAGCTTTCTTT CSVVQGDYTEAFF
TRBJ2-7 many NA TRBV12-5 TGTGCTAGTGCCCTCGTGTCCTACGAGCAGTACTTC CASALVSYEQYF
TRBJ2-3 many NA TRBV20-1 TGCAGTGCTAGGGCCCCAGGCTCCTTTACAGGAAGTGGCACAGATACGCAGTATTTT CSARAPGSFTGSGTDTQYF
TRBJ2-1 NA NA TRBV30 TGTGCCTGGAGTATACCCCCCTACAATGAGCAGTTCTTC CAWSIPPYNEQFF
TRBJ2-7 many TRBD1 TRBV7-9 TGTGCCAGCAGCCCCCCACAGGGGGCTGAGCAGTACTTC CASSPPQGAEQYF
TRBJ1-4 many NA TRBV12-3/TRBV12-4 TGTGCCAGCAATGGAGGTTGGAATGAAAAACTGTTTTTT CASNGGWNEKLFF
TRBJ2-7 many NA TRBV5-6 TGTGCCAGCAAGTCCGGGCCTCACTACGAGCAGTACTTC CASKSGPHYEQYF
TRBJ2-2 few NA TRBV6-5 TGTGCCAGCAGTTACGTGAACACCCGGGAGCTGTTTTTT CASSYVNTRELFF
TRBJ2-5 few NA TRBV2 TGTGCCAGCAGTAATGGGATTACCCCGCAAGAGACCCAGTACTTC CASSNGITPQETQYF
TRBJ2-3 many NA TRBV6-6 TGTGCCAGCAGAGAACCGGGTCCCCGGCAGGCAGATACGCAGTATTTT CASREPGPRQADTQYF
TRBJ1-1 many TRBD1 TRBV12-3/TRBV12-4 TGTGCCAGCAGCTTAGCCAGGGGGCGAACTGAAGCTTTCTTT CASSLARGRTEAFF
TRBJ2-7 few NA TRBV27 TGTGCCAGCAGTGGAGACGGGGCCCCCCCCACATACGAGCAGTACTTC CASSGDGAPPTYEQYF
TRBJ1-1 NA NA TRBV27 TGTGCCAGCAAATCGGAGGTCGGGATGAACACTGAAGCTTTCTTT CASKSEVGMNTEAFF
TRBJ2-7 NA TRBD2 TRBV28 TGTGCCAGCAGTTTGCACCGCCCGGGGGTCCTAGCGGGAACCCACGAGCAGTACTTC CASSLHRPGVLAGTHEQYF
TRBJ1-1 many NA TRBV9 TGTGCCAGCAGCGAGTGGATCAATACAGCTAACGCTAAGATGAACACTGAAGCTTTCTTT CASSEWINTANAKMNTEAFF
TRBJ2-7 NA NA TRBV11-2 TGTGCCGGCAGCTTGGGGACTGGATCCTACGAGCAGTACTTC CAGSLGTGSYEQYF
TRBJ2-7 many NA TRBV4-3 TGCGCCAGCAGCCAAGATCAGATGGGCTACGAGCAGTACTTC CASSQDQMGYEQYF
TRBJ2-7 many TRBD2 TRBV29-1 TGCAGCGTGAATGGGGCCGCCGGGACAGATAATGCTAGCGGGGGACCCGAGCAGTACTTC CSVNGAAGTDNASGGPEQYF
TRBJ2-3 many NA TRBV11-2 TGTGCCAGCAGCTCGCCAGGGGGCACAGATACGCAGTATTTT CASSSPGGTDTQYF
TRBJ2-1 NA NA TRBV4-2 TGTGCCAGCAGCCAAACTATAGACGGTATCGCTGAACACAATGAGCAGTTCTTC CASSQTIDGIAEHNEQFF
TRBJ1-2 many NA TRBV28 TGTGCCAGCAGTTTAGATTCGGGGTCCATCTATGGCTACACCTTC CASSLDSGSIYGYTF
TRBJ2-3 many NA TRBV4-2 TGTGCCAGCAGCCAAGTCGTCACCACAGATACGCAGTATTTT CASSQVVTTDTQYF
TRBJ2-1 few NA TRBV6-5 TGTGCCAGCAGTTACTCGTACGCGACTAGTCAACACAATGAGCAGTTCTTC CASSYSYATSQHNEQFF
TRBJ2-1 few NA TRBV11-1 TGTGCCAGCAGCCACCTGGACGATGAGCAGTTCTTC CASSHLDDEQFF
TRBJ1-5 few NA TRBV27 TGTGCCAGCAGTTTGGGGGTGACGGAGCCCCAGCATTTT CASSLGVTEPQHF
TRBJ2-3 many TRBD2 TRBV11-2 TGTGCCAGTAGCGGGGGGGCCCCTACAGATACGCAGTATTTT CASSGGAPTDTQYF
TRBJ2-7 many NA TRBV5-5 TGTGCCAGCAGCTTGGGGGGCCAGACCCTGGACTACGAGCAGTACTTC CASSLGGQTLDYEQYF
TRBJ2-5 NA TRBD1 TRBV4-1 TGCGCCAGCAGCCCATCCGGACAGGGTGGGAAAGAGACCCAGTACTTC CASSPSGQGGKETQYF
TRBJ2-5 many NA TRBV6-2/TRBV6-3 TGTGCCAGCAGTTACGGTTGGCGGAACCAAGAGACCCAGTACTTC CASSYGWRNQETQYF
TRBJ2-2 many TRBD2 TRBV5-1 TGCGCCAGCAGCTTGGGACTAGCCTCAATCACCGGGGAGCTGTTTTTT CASSLGLASITGELFF
TRBJ2-3 many TRBD2 TRBV20-1 TGCAGCCTCCCGGTGCGACTAGCGGGGGGTGATACGCAGTATTTT CSLPVRLAGGDTQYF
TRBJ2-1 NA NA TRBV5-6 TGTGCCAGCAGCAGGGGTCATGGGCAGTTCTTC CASSRGHGQFF
TRBJ2-7 many NA TRBV25-1 TGTGCCAGCAGTGCCTCCCCGAGGGGGTGGGAGCAGTACTTC CASSASPRGWEQYF
TRBJ2-7 many NA TRBV5-1 TGCGCCAGCAGGAGTAGCGCAGCGCGTGCCTACGAGCAGTACTTC CASRSSAARAYEQYF
TRBJ1-1 many NA TRBV27 TGTGCCAGCAGCCCAGATCGCATGAACACTGAAGCTTTCTTT CASSPDRMNTEAFF
TRBJ1-1 NA NA TRBV5-8 TGTGCCAGCAGTTTCGCTGGGGGGGCCACTGAAGCTTTCTTT CASSFAGGATEAFF
TRBJ2-3 many NA TRBV27 TGTGCCAGCAGTTTAACGGGAACCCCTCCAGATACGCAGTATTTT CASSLTGTPPDTQYF
TRBJ2-6 many NA TRBV2 TGTGCCAGCAAGGGGACGCCGGCCTCTGGGGCCAACGTCCTGACTTTC CASKGTPASGANVLTF
TRBJ2-2 few NA TRBV7-9 TGTGCCAGCAGCTTAAAAACGATAATCACCGGGGAGCTGTTTTTT CASSLKTIITGELFF